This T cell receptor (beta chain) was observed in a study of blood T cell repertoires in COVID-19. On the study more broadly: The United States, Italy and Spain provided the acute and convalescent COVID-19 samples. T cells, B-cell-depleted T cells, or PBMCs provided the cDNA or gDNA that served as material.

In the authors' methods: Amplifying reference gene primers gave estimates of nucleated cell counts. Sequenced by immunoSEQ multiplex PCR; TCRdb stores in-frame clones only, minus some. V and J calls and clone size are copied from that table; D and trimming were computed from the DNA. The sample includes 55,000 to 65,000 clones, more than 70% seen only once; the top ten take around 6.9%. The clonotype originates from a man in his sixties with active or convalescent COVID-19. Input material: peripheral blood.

The CDR3 loop is CASTNFRDRGAFF. The DNA for the CDR3 is TGTGCCAGCACCAATTTCCGGGACAGGGGAGCTTTCTTT. The chain has TRBV2 and TRBJ1-1; 10 bases agree with TRBD1. The V and J ends lost 7 bases and 10 bases, in that order; junction bases with no gene match: 9. This CDR3 is 13 amino acids long. Germline V CDR1 and CDR2: SNHLY, FYNNEI.